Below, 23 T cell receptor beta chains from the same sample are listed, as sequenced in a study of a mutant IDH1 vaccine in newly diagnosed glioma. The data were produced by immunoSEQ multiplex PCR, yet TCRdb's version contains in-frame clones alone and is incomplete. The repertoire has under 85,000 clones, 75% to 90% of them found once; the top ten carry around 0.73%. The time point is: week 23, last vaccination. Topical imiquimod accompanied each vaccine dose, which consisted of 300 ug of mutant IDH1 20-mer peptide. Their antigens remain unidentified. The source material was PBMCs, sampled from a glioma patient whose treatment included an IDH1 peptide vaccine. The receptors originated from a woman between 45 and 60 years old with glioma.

Here the CDR3 reads CASSPWGDSYEQYF. The CDR3 nucleotides are TGTGCCAGCTCACCATGGGGGGACTCCTACGAGCAGTACTTC. The V and J genes are TRBV18 and TRBJ2-7; a possible D gene is TRBD2 (6 bases). Trimming left V 2 bases short and J 0 bases short, with 8 bases between. Germline V gene data show CDR1 as KGHSH and CDR2 as LQKENI. The CDR3 is 14 amino acids.

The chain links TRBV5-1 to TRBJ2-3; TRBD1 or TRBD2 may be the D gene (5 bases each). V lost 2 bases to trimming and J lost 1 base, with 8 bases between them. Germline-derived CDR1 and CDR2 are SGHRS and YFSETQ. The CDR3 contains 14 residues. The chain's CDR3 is CASSFGARTDTQYF. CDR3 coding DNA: TGCGCCAGCAGCTTCGGGGCCCGCACAGATACGCAGTATTTT.

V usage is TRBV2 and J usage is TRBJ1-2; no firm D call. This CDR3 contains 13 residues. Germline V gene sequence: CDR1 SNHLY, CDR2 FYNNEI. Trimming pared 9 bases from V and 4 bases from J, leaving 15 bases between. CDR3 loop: CASEPRRAYGYTF. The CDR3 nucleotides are TGTGCCAGTGAACCGCGGAGGGCCTATGGCTACACCTTC.

CDR3 nucleotide sequence: TGCGCCAGCAGCCCCGGCGGAAGCTCCTACAATGAGCAGTTCTTC. Amino acid sequence: CASSPGGSSYNEQFF. The chain recombines TRBV4-1 with TRBJ2-1; no firm D call. Germline-derived CDR1 and CDR2 are MGHRA and YSYEKL. V lost 4 bases, J lost 0 bases, and 10 bases lay in between. This CDR3 contains 15 residues.

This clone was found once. For the CDR3, the DNA is TGTGCCAGCAGCTCGGCCACTAGATTTGCCGGGGAGCTGTTTTTT. It translates to CASSSATRFAGELFF. The rearrangement uses TRBV5-4 and TRBJ2-2, with D possibly being TRBD2 (5 bases). Per germline, CDR1 SGHNT and CDR2 YYREEE (reference sequence). Between the trimmed V and J ends, which lost 3 bases and 6 bases, there was a span of 15 bases. The CDR3 runs to 15 residues.

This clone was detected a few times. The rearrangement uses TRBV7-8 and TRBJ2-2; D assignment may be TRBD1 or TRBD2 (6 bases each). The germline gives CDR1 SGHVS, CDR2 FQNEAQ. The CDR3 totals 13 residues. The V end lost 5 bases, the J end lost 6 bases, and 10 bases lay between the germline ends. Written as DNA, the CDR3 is TGTGCCAGCAGCAGAAGGGGGGCCGGGGAGCTGTTTTTT. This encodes CASSRRGAGELFF.

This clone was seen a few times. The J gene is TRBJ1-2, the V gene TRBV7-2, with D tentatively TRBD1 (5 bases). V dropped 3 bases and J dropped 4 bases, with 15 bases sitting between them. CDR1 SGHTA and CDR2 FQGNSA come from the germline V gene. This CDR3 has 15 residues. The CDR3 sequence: CASSFSGEGTYGYTF. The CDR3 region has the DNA TGTGCCAGCAGCTTTTCGGGGGAGGGAACCTATGGCTACACCTTC.

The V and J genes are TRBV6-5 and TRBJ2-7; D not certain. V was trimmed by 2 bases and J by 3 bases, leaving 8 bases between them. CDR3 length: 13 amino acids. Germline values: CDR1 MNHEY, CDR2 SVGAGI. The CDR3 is CASSYPPGYEQYF. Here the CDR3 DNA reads TGTGCCAGCAGTTACCCCCCAGGCTACGAGCAGTACTTC.

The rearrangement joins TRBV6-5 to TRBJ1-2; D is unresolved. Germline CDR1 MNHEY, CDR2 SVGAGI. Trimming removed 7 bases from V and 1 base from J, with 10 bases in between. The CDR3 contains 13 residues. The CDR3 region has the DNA TGTGCCAGCACCCAACACCTTAACTATGGCTACACCTTC. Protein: CASTQHLNYGYTF.

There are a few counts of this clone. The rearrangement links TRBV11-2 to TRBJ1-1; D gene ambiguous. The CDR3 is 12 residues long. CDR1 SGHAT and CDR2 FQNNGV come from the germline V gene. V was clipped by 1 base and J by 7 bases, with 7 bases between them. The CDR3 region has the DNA TGTGCCAGCAGCTTAGTCTACAGTGAAGCTTTCTTT. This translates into CASSLVYSEAFF. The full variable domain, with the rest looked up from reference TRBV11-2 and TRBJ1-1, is EAGVAQSPRYKIIEKRQSVAFWCNPISGHATLYWYQQILGQGPKLLIQFQNNGVVDDSQLPKDRFSAERLKGVDSTLKIQPAKLEDSAVYLCASSLVYSEAFFGQGTRLTVV.

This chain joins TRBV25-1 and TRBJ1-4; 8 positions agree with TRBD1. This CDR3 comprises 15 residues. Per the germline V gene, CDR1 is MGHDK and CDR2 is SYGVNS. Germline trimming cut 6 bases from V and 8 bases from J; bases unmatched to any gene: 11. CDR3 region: CASSRHRTGSEKLFF. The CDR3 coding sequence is TGTGCCAGCAGCCGGCATAGGACAGGGTCGGAAAAACTGTTTTTT.

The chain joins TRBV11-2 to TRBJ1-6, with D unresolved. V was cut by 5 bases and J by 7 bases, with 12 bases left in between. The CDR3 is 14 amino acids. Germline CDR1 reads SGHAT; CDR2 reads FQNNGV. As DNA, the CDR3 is TGTGCCAGCAGCCCTACTCGGTCGAATTCACCCCTCCACTTT. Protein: CASSPTRSNSPLHF.

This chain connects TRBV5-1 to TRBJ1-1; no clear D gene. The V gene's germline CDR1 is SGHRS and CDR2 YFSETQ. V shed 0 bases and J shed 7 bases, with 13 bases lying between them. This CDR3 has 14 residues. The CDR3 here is CASSLVYGYGEAFF. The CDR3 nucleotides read TGCGCCAGCAGCTTGGTATATGGGTATGGTGAAGCTTTCTTT.

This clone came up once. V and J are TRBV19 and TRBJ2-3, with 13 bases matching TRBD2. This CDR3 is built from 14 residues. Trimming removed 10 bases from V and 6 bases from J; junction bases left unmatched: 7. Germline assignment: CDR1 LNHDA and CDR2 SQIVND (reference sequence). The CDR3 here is CATGLAGVSDTQYF. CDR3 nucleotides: TGTGCCACCGGACTAGCGGGAGTCTCGGATACGCAGTATTTT.

This CDR3 reads CASTRQGQNNQPQHF. CDR3 nucleotide sequence: TGTGCCAGTACCCGACAGGGACAAAACAATCAGCCCCAGCATTTT. V is TRBV19 and J is TRBJ1-5, with TRBD1 matching over 7 bases. This CDR3 has 15 amino acids. Germline V gives CDR1 LNHDA, CDR2 SQIVND (reference sequence). V shed 7 bases, J shed 3 bases, and the junction held 9 bases outside the gene matches.

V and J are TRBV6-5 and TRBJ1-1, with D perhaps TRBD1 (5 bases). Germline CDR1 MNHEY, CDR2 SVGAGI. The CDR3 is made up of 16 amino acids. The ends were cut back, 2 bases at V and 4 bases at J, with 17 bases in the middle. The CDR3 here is CASSYEGQGKGTEAFF. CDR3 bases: TGTGCCAGCAGTTACGAAGGGCAGGGAAAGGGCACTGAAGCTTTCTTT.

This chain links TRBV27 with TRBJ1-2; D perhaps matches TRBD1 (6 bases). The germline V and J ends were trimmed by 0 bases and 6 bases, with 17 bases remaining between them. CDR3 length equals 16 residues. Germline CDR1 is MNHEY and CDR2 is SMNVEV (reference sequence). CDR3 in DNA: TGTGCCAGCAGTTTATCACAGGGCCCCCCCTATGATGGCTACACCTTC. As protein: CASSLSQGPPYDGYTF.

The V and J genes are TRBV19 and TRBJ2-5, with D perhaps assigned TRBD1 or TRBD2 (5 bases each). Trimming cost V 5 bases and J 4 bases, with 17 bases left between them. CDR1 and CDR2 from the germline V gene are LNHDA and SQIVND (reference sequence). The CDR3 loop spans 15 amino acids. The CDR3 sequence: CASSLSGNRGETQYF. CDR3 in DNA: TGTGCCAGTAGTTTGTCCGGGAATAGGGGAGAGACCCAGTACTTC.

Here the CDR3 DNA reads TGTGCCAGCAGCTTGGGAGGGGCTGGGGAGACCCAGTACTTC. Residues: CASSLGGAGETQYF. The chain uses TRBV7-9 and TRBJ2-5, with 7 bases identical to TRBD2. The CDR3 is 14 residues long. V was pared by 3 bases and J by 5 bases, with 6 bases of the junction left unmatched. Germline assignment: CDR1 SEHNR and CDR2 FQNEAQ (reference sequence).

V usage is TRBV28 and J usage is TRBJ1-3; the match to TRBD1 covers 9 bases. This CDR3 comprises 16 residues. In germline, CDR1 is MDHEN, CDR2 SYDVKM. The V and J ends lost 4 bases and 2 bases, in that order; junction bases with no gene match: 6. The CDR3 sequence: CASSSLGTGTGNTIYF. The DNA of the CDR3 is TGTGCCAGCAGTTCCCTCGGGACAGGGACTGGAAACACCATATATTTT.

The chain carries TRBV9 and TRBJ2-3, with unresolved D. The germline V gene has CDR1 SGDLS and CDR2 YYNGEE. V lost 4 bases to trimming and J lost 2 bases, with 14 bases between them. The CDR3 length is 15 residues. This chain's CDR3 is CASSPLHGVTDTQYF. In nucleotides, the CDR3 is TGTGCCAGCAGCCCGTTGCATGGGGTCACAGATACGCAGTATTTT. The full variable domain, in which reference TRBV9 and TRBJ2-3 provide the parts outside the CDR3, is DSGVTQTPKHLITATGQRVTLRCSPRSGDLSVYWYQQSLDQGLQFLIQYYNGEERAKGNILERFSAQQFPDLHSELNLSSLELGDSALYFCASSPLHGVTDTQYFGPGTRLTVL.

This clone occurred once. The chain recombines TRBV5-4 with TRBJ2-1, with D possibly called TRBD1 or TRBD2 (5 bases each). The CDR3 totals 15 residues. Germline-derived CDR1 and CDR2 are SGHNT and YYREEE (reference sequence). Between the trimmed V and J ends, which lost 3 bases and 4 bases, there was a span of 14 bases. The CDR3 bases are TGTGCCAGCAGCTGGACCGGGACCCCTTACAATGAGCAGTTCTTC. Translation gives CASSWTGTPYNEQFF.

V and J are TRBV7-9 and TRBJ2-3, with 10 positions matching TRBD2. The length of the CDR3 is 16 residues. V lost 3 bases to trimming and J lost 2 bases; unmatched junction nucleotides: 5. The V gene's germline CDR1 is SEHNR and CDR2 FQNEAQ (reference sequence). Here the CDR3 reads CASSFTSGTSTDTQYF. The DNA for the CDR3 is TGTGCCAGCAGCTTCACTAGCGGGACGTCCACAGATACGCAGTATTTT.